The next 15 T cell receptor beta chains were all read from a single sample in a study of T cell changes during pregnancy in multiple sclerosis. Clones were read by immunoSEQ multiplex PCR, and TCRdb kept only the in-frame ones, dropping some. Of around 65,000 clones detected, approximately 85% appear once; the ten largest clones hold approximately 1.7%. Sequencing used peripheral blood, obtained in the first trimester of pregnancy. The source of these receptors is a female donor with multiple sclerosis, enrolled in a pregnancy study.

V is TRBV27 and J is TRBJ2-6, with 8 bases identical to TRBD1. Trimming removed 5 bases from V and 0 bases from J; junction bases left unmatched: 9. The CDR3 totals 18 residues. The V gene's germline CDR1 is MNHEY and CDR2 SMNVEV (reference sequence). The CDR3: CASSPFAGQASGANVLTF. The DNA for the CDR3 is TGTGCCAGCAGTCCATTTGCGGGACAGGCCTCTGGGGCCAACGTCCTGACTTTC.

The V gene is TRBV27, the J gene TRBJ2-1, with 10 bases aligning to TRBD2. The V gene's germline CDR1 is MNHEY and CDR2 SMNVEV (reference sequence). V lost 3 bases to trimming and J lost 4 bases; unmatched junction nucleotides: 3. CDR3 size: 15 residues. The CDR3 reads CASSLRAGGYNEQFF. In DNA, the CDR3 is TGTGCCAGCAGTTTGAGAGCGGGAGGGTACAATGAGCAGTTCTTC.

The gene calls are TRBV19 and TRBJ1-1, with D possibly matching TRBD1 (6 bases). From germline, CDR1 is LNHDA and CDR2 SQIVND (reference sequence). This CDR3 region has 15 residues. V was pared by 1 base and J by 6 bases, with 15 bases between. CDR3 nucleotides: TGTGCCAGTAGTATAGGGAGACAGGCTGGCGCTGAAGCTTTCTTT. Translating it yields CASSIGRQAGAEAFF.

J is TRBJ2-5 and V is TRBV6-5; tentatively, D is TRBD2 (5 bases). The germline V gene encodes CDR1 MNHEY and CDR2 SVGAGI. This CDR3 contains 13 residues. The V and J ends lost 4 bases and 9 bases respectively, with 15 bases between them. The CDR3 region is CASSFVSGGPQYF. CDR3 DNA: TGTGCCAGCAGTTTCGTGAGTGGAGGACCCCAGTACTTC.

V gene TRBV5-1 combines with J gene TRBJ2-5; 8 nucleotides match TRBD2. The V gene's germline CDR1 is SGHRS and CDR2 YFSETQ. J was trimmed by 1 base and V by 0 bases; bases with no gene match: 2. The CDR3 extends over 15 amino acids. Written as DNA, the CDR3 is TGCGCCAGCAGCTTGGCCGGGAGGGTCCAAGAGACCCAGTACTTC. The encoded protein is CASSLAGRVQETQYF.

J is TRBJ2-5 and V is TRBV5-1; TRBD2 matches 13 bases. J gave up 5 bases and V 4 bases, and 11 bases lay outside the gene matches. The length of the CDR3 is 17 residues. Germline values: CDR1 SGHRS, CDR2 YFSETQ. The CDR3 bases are TGCGCCAGCAGCCTCACCGGACTAGCGGGAGTAATTGAGACCCAGTACTTC. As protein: CASSLTGLAGVIETQYF.

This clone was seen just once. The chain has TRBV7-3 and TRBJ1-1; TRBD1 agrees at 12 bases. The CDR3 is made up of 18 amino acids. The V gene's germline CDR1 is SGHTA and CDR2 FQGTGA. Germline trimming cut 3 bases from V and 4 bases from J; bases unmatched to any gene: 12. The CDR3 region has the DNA TGTGCCAGCAGCTTGACCGGGACAGGGGGCGCAGGCAGCACTGAAGCTTTCTTT. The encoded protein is CASSLTGTGGAGSTEAFF.

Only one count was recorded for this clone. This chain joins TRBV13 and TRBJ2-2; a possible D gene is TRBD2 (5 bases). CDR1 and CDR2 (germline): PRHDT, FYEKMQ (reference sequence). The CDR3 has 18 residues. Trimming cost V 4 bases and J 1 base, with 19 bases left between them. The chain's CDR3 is CASSSGSDRPGNTGELFF. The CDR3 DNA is TGTGCCAGCAGCTCGGGGTCTGACCGGCCAGGGAACACCGGGGAGCTGTTTTTT. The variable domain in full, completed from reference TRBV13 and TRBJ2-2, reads AAGVIQSPRHLIKEKRETATLKCYPIPRHDTVYWYQQGPGQDPQFLISFYEKMQSDKGSIPDRFSAQQFSDYHSELNMSSLELGDSALYFCASSSGSDRPGNTGELFFGEGSRLTVL.

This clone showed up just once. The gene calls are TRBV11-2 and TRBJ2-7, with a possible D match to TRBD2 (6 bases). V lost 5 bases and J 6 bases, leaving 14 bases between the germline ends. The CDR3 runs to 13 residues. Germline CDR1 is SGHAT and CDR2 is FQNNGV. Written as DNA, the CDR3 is TGTGCCAGCAGCCCGATAACCGGGGGCGAGCAGTACTTC. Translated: CASSPITGGEQYF.

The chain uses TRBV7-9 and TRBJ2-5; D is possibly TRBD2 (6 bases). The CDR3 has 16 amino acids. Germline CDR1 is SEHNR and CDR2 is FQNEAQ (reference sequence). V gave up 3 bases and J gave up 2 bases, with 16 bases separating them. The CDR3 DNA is TGTGCCAGCAGCTTTTGGCTAGCGAGGATGCAAGAGACCCAGTACTTC. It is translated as CASSFWLARMQETQYF.

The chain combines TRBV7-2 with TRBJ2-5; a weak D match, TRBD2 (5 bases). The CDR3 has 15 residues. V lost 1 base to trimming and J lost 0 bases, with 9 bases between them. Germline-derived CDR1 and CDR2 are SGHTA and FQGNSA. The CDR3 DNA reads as TGTGCCAGCAGCTTAGGAGCGGCGTACCAAGAGACCCAGTACTTC. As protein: CASSLGAAYQETQYF.

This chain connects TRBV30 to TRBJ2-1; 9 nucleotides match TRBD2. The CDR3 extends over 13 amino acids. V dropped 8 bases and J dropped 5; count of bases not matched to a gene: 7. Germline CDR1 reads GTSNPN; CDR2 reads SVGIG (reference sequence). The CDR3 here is CARTGTSHNEQFF. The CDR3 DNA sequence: TGTGCCCGGACCGGGACTAGCCACAATGAGCAGTTCTTC.

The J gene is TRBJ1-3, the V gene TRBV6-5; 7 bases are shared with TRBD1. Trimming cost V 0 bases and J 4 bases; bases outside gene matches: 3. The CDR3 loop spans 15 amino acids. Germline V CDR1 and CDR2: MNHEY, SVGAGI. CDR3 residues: CASSYSKGAGNTIYF. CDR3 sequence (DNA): TGTGCCAGCAGTTACTCGAAGGGGGCGGGAAACACCATATATTTT.

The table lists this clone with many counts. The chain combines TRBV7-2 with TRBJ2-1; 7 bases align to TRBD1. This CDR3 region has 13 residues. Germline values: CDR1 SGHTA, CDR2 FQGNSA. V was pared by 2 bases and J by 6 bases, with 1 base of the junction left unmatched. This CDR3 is CASSLWDSNEQFF. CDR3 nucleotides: TGTGCCAGCAGCTTATGGGACAGCAATGAGCAGTTCTTC. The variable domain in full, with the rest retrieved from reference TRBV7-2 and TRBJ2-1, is GAGVSQSPSNKVTEKGKDVELRCDPISGHTALYWYRQSLGQGLEFLIYFQGNSAPDKSGLPSDRFSAERTGGSVSTLTIQRTQQEDSAVYLCASSLWDSNEQFFGPGTRLTVL.

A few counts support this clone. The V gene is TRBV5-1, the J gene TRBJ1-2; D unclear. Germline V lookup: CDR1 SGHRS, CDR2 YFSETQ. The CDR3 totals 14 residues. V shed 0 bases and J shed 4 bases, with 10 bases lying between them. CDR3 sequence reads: CASSLDPGSYGYTF. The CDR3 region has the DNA TGCGCCAGCAGCTTGGATCCGGGGAGCTATGGCTACACCTTC.